This T cell receptor beta chain appears in the sequencing data of a study of cytomegalovirus exposure and HLA in healthy donors. Primers for the PCR totalled 60 Vbeta and 13 Jbeta. TCRdb's copy holds only in-frame clones and misses some; the assay was immunoSEQ multiplex PCR. The table records around 160,000 clones, 77% of them present only once. On this clone: Its antigen is undetermined.

The CDR3 totals 14 residues. V lost 7 bases and J lost 1, with 11 bases in between. Germline CDR1 reads SGHRS; CDR2 reads YFSETQ. Overall study results and limits: With high specificity and sensitivity, the classifier reportedly diagnosed cytomegalovirus status. Presence/absence analyses rested on an assumption that sequencing depth was roughly uniform across donors.

Source material: PBMCs. This chain connects TRBV5-1 to TRBJ2-2, with a weak D call TRBD1 (5 bases). The clonotype originates from a woman aged 35 to 49 in good health and CMV-seropositive. The CDR3 DNA reads TGCGCCAGCGGGGCAGGGAAGAACACCGGGGAGCTGTTTTTT. Translated: CASGAGKNTGELFF. The full variable domain, rest sourced from reference TRBV5-1 and TRBJ2-2, is KAGVTQTPRYLIKTRGQQVTLSCSPISGHRSVSWYQQTPGQGLQFLFEYFSETQRNKGNFPGRFSGRQFSNSRSEMNVSTLELGDSALYLCASGAGKNTGELFFGEGSRLTVL.